The present entry profiles one T cell receptor beta chain with its context. Methods used by the authors: Scientists estimated how many nucleated cells there were by amplifying reference gene primers. The table came from immunoSEQ multiplex PCR; TCRdb's copy has only in-frame clones and leaves some out. That table supplies the V and J calls and clone size; D and trimming were determined from the DNA. The sample includes around 180,000 clones, about 88% of them seen just once. The data were obtained in a study of blood T cell repertoires in COVID-19. Whole-study context: There were acute and convalescent COVID-19 samples, and they came from the United States, Italy and Spain. Nucleic acid was either cDNA or gDNA, and it came from T cells, B-cell-depleted T cells, or PBMCs.

Trimming cost V 8 bases and J 7 bases; bases outside gene matches: 3. Germline V gene lookup returns CDR1 SNHLY and CDR2 FYNNEI. The CDR3 runs to 13 residues. Sequenced input: peripheral blood. The chain is built from TRBV2 and TRBJ1-6; 9 nucleotides line up with TRBD1. The clonotype was recovered from a man aged 65-85 years with active or convalescent COVID-19. The CDR3 region is CASRDRENSPLHF. DNA for the CDR3: TGTGCCAGCCGGGACAGGGAAAATTCACCCCTCCACTTT.